One and the same sample provided the 8 T cell receptor beta chains below, sequenced in a study of T cell responses to AZD1222 COVID-19 vaccine. Clones were read by immunoSEQ multiplex PCR, and TCRdb kept only the in-frame ones, dropping some. The repertoire consists of roughly 120,000 clones, with roughly 87% occurring once and the leading ten covering 8.5% to 10%. The source material was peripheral blood, sampled on day 0 of AZD1222 vaccination. The receptors were gathered from an adult in good health.

This chain joins TRBV5-5 and TRBJ2-7; possibly TRBD1 for D (5 bases). The CDR3 is made up of 16 amino acids. Trimming removed 4 bases at V and 3 bases at J, with 20 bases between. Germline values: CDR1 SGHKS, CDR2 YYEKEE (reference sequence). DNA of the CDR3: TGTGCCAGCAGCCCGCCTAAAATAAGGGGCGACTACGAGCAGTACTTC. Amino acid sequence: CASSPPKIRGDYEQYF.

The J gene is TRBJ1-2, the V gene TRBV6-5; D gene ambiguous. Germline V gives CDR1 MNHEY, CDR2 SVGAGI. The CDR3 totals 13 residues. The V and J ends lost 5 bases and 5 bases respectively, with 12 bases between them. The CDR3 DNA reads as TGTGCCAGCAGTCCATCGGGGTCGTATGGCTACACCTTC. As protein: CASSPSGSYGYTF.

This clone was counted once. The CDR3 region has the DNA TGTGCCTGGAGGTACAAACTTGAACGGAGAAACACCATATATTTT. Amino acids: CAWRYKLERRNTIYF. This chain links TRBV30 with TRBJ1-3, with D unclear. Germline lookup yields CDR1 GTSNPN and CDR2 SVGIG (reference sequence). Trimming removed 3 bases from V and 5 bases from J, with 17 bases in between. This CDR3 contains 15 residues.

J is TRBJ1-2 and V is TRBV9; no clear D gene. V dropped 0 bases and J dropped 8 bases, with 14 bases sitting between them. The CDR3 length is 14 residues. Germline lookup yields CDR1 SGDLS and CDR2 YYNGEE. The CDR3 DNA is TGTGCCAGCAGCGTAGGAGTTTCGAGATCCGGCTACACCTTC. Translating gives CASSVGVSRSGYTF.

The genes are TRBV30 and TRBJ1-2; weak D call: TRBD1 (6 bases). Germline-derived CDR1 and CDR2 are GTSNPN and SVGIG (reference sequence). The CDR3 spans 13 residues. The V and J ends lost 0 bases and 10 bases respectively, with 15 bases between them. The CDR3 is CAWSVGGRGDYTF. CDR3 nucleotide sequence: TGTGCCTGGAGTGTAGGGGGGAGGGGAGACTACACCTTC.

The chain recombines TRBV5-1 with TRBJ1-2; TRBD1 might be the D (5 bases). Germline V gives CDR1 SGHRS, CDR2 YFSETQ. The CDR3 is 13 amino acids. V was pared by 1 base and J by 7 bases, with 11 bases between. CDR3 coding DNA: TGCGCCAGCAGCTTGTGGGGGGAGGCTGGCTACACCTTC. The encoded protein is CASSLWGEAGYTF. Full variable domain (missing parts from reference TRBV5-1 and TRBJ1-2): KAGVTQTPRYLIKTRGQQVTLSCSPISGHRSVSWYQQTPGQGLQFLFEYFSETQRNKGNFPGRFSGRQFSNSRSEMNVSTLELGDSALYLCASSLWGEAGYTFGSGTRLTVV.

The chain combines TRBV7-8 with TRBJ1-4; TRBD1 agrees at 7 bases. The ends lost 5 bases at V and 4 bases at J; junction bases unmatched: 7. CDR1 is SGHVS and CDR2 is FQNEAQ in the germline V gene. The CDR3 has 15 amino acids. The CDR3 sequence: CASSRGTALNEKLFF. The CDR3 DNA follows: TGTGCCAGCAGCCGGGGGACAGCGCTTAATGAAAAACTGTTTTTT.

V gene TRBV9 combines with J gene TRBJ2-1, with 10 bases that match TRBD2. The V gene's germline CDR1 is SGDLS and CDR2 YYNGEE. V was pared by 2 bases and J by 3 bases, with 2 bases of the junction left unmatched. This CDR3 is 15 amino acids long. The CDR3 protein is CASSVGTSVYNEQFF. CDR3 bases: TGTGCCAGCAGCGTCGGGACTAGCGTCTACAATGAGCAGTTCTTC.